This T cell receptor (beta chain) was identified in a study of T cells after yellow fever vaccination. The study's findings and limits: FACS-sorted repertoires could contain abundant clonotypes contaminating from the bulk population. Overall, a small share of clonotypes was seen in both CD4 and CD8 compartments.

V was pared by 6 bases and J by 4 bases, with 9 bases between. Germline V gene data show CDR1 as MNHEY and CDR2 as SVGEGT. The CDR3 runs to 12 residues. There are a few counts of this clonotype. Its specificity is not known. In TCRdb, the 5' RACE reads were re-called with MiXCR into one record per CDR3 protein. The repertoire has some 350,000 distinct CDR3 sequences, about 8.7% of them found once; the top ten carry over 15%. The chain links TRBV6-2 or TRBV6-3 to TRBJ1-2, with D uncertain. Sequencing used PBMCs, obtained on the day of the first yellow fever vaccination. The TCR was taken from a man between 18 and 35 years old who received the YFV17D yellow fever vaccine. CDR3 sequence (DNA): TGTGCCAGCAGCGCGCGGCGCTATGGCTACACCTTC. Protein: CASSARRYGYTF.